Here is one T cell receptor (beta chain) with its context. The data originate from a study of blood T cell repertoires in COVID-19. About the study: Italy, Spain and the United States were the sources of the convalescent and acute COVID-19 samples.

The data were produced by immunoSEQ multiplex PCR, yet TCRdb's version contains in-frame clones alone and is incomplete. Of approximately 120,000 clones listed, roughly 85% are singletons. V was pared by 1 base and J by 6 bases, with 9 bases between. Germline V gene lookup returns CDR1 SGHNT and CDR2 YYREEE (reference sequence). The CDR3 is made up of 13 amino acids. The chain has TRBV5-4 and TRBJ2-3, with D possibly being TRBD2 (5 bases). The sequence was obtained from a human donor in a cohort sampled during active COVID-19. The sample consisted of peripheral blood. The CDR3 coding sequence is TGTGCCAGCAGCTTGAGAGGGTTGGATACGCAGTATTTT. Translation gives CASSLRGLDTQYF.